A selection of T cell receptor beta chains follows, all from one sample in a study of blood T cell repertoires in COVID-19. Sequencing used immunoSEQ multiplex PCR; TCRdb keeps in-frame clones, though not all of them. The data hold 200,000 to 250,000 clones, with about 80% observed a single time. Sequencing input: peripheral blood. The receptors shown here come from a woman under 40 who had recovered from COVID-19. Each CDR3 is given with its conserved first and last residue. D genes are given only for firm matches. The size entry is marked missing in some rows and otherwise reads once, few, many or a size class.

>-|TRBJ1-2|-|TRBV6-5
CASSESGNYGYTF
TGTGCCAGCAGCGAGAGTGGTAACTATGGCTACACCTTC
>-|TRBJ2-7|-|TRBV4-2
CASSQENRVSYEQYF
TGTGCCAGCAGCCAAGAAAACAGGGTAAGCTACGAGCAGTACTTC
>-|TRBJ2-7|TRBD1|TRBV5-1
CASSFSTGGLYEQYF
TGCGCCAGCAGCTTTTCGACAGGGGGCCTCTACGAGCAGTACTTC
>-|TRBJ2-5|-|TRBV24-1
CATSDLDSGYQETQYF
TGTGCCACCAGTGATTTGGACTCCGGGTACCAAGAGACCCAGTACTTC
>once|TRBJ2-1|TRBD2|TRBV4-1
CASSQEGWSSGSPEQFF
TGCGCCAGCAGCCAAGAAGGATGGTCTAGCGGGAGCCCTGAGCAGTTCTTC
>-|TRBJ1-5|-|TRBV5-5
CASSQTGSSNQPQHF
TGTGCCAGCAGCCAAACAGGGTCGAGCAATCAGCCCCAGCATTTT
>-|TRBJ1-5|-|TRBV18
CASSIAQGNQPQHF
TGTGCCAGCTCCATCGCACAGGGCAATCAGCCCCAGCATTTT
>-|TRBJ2-3|-|TRBV29-1
CSVEVLAPDTQYF
TGCAGCGTTGAGGTCCTAGCCCCAGATACGCAGTATTTT
>-|TRBJ1-2|-|TRBV5-1
CASSLAVAGPSGYTF
TGCGCCAGCAGCTTGGCCGTGGCGGGGCCGAGCGGCTACACCTTC
>-|TRBJ2-1|TRBD2|TRBV20-1
CSASVLAVNNEQFF
TGCAGTGCTAGTGTGCTAGCGGTTAACAATGAGCAGTTCTTC